The 2 T cell receptor beta chains reported below all come from one sample, sequenced in a study of blood T cell repertoires in COVID-19. Data came from immunoSEQ multiplex PCR; TCRdb stores just in-frame clones and leaves some out. The sample contains some 190,000 clones, just over 85% of which appear only once. Sequencing was performed on peripheral blood. Receptors were obtained from a man aged 18 to 29 with active or convalescent COVID-19.

The rearrangement joins TRBV27 to TRBJ2-7; 8 bases line up with TRBD1. The CDR3 spans 15 residues. J lost 6 bases, V lost 3 bases, and 10 bases had no gene match. Germline V gene sequence: CDR1 MNHEY, CDR2 SMNVEV (reference sequence). The CDR3 loop is CASSLASGQGAEQYF. The CDR3 bases are TGTGCCAGCAGTTTGGCCTCTGGACAGGGCGCCGAGCAGTACTTC.

The gene calls are TRBV28 and TRBJ2-1; D is possibly TRBD2 (6 bases). V was shortened by 6 bases and J by 5 bases, with 20 bases between the two germline ends. The CDR3 length is 16 residues. Germline V gene data show CDR1 as MDHEN and CDR2 as SYDVKM. The CDR3, as DNA: TGTGCCAGCAGCCCCGGAGCGGGTGGGGTGGACAATGAGCAGTTCTTC. Translation gives CASSPGAGGVDNEQFF.